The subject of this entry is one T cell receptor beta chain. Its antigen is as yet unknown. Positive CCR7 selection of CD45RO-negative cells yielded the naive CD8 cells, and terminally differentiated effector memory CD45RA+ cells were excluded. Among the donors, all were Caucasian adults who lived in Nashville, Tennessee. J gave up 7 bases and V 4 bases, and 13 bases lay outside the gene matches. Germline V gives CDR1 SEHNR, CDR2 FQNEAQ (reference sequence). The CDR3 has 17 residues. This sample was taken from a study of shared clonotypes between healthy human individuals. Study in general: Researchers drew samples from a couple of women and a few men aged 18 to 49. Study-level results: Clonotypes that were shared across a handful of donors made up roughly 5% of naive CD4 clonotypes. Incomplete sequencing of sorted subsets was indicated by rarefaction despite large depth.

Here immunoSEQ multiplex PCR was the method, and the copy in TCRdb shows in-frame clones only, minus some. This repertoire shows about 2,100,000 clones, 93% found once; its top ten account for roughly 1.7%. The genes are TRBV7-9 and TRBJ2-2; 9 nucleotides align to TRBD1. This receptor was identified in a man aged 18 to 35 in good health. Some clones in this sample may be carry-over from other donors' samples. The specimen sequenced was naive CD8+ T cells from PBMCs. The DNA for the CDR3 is TGTGCCAGCAGCTCGAGGGACAGGGTCGGTAGTCGCGGGGAGCTGTTTTTT. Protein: CASSSRDRVGSRGELFF.